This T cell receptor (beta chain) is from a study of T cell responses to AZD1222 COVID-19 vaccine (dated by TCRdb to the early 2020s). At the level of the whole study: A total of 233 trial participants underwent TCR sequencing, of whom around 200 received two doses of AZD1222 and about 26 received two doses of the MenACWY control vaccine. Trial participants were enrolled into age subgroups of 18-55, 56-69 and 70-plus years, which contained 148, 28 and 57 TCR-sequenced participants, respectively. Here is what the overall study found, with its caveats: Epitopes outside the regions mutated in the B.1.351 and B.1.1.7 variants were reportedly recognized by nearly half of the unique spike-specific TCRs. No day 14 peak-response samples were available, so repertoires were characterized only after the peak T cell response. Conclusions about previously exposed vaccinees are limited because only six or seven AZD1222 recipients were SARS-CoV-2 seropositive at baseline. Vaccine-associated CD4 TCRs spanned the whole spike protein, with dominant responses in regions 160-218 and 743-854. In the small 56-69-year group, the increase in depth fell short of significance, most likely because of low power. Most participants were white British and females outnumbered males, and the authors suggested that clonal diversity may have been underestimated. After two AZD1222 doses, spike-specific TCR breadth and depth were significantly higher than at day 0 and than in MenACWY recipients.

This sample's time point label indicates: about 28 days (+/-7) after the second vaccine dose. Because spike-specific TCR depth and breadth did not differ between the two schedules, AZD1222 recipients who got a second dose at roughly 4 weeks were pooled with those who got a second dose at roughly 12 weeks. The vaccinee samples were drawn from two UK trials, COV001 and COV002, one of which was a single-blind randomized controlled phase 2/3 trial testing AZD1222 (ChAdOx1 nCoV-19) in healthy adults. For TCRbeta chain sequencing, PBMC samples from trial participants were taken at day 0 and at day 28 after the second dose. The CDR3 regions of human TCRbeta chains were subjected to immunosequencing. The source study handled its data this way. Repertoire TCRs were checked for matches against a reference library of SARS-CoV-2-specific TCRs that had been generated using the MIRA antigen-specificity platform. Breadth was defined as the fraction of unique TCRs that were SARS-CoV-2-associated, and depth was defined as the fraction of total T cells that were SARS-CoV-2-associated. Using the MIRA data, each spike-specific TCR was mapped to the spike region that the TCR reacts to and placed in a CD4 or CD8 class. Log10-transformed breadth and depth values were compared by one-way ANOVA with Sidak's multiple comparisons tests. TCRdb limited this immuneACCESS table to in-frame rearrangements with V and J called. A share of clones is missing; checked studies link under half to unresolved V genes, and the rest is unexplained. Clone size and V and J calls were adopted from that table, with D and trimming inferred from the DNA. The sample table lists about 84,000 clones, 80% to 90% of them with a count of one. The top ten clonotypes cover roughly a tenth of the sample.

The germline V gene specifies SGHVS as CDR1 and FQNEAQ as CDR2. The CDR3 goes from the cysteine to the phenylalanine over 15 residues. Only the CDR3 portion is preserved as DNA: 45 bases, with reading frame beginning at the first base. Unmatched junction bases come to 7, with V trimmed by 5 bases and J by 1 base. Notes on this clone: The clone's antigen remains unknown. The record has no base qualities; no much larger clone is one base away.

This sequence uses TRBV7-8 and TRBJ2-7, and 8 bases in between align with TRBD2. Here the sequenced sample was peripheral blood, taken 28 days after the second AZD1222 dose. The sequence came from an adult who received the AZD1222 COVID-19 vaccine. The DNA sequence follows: TGTGCCAGCAGCACTGTAGCGGGGAGTTCCTACGAGCAGTACTTC. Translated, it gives CASSTVAGSSYEQYF. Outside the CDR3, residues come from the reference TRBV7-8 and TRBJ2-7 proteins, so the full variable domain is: GAGVSQSPRYKVAKRGQDVALRCDPISGHVSLFWYQQALGQGPEFLTYFQNEAQLDKSGLPSDRFFAERPEGSVSTLKIQRTQQEDSAVYLCASSTVAGSSYEQYFGPGTRLTVT.